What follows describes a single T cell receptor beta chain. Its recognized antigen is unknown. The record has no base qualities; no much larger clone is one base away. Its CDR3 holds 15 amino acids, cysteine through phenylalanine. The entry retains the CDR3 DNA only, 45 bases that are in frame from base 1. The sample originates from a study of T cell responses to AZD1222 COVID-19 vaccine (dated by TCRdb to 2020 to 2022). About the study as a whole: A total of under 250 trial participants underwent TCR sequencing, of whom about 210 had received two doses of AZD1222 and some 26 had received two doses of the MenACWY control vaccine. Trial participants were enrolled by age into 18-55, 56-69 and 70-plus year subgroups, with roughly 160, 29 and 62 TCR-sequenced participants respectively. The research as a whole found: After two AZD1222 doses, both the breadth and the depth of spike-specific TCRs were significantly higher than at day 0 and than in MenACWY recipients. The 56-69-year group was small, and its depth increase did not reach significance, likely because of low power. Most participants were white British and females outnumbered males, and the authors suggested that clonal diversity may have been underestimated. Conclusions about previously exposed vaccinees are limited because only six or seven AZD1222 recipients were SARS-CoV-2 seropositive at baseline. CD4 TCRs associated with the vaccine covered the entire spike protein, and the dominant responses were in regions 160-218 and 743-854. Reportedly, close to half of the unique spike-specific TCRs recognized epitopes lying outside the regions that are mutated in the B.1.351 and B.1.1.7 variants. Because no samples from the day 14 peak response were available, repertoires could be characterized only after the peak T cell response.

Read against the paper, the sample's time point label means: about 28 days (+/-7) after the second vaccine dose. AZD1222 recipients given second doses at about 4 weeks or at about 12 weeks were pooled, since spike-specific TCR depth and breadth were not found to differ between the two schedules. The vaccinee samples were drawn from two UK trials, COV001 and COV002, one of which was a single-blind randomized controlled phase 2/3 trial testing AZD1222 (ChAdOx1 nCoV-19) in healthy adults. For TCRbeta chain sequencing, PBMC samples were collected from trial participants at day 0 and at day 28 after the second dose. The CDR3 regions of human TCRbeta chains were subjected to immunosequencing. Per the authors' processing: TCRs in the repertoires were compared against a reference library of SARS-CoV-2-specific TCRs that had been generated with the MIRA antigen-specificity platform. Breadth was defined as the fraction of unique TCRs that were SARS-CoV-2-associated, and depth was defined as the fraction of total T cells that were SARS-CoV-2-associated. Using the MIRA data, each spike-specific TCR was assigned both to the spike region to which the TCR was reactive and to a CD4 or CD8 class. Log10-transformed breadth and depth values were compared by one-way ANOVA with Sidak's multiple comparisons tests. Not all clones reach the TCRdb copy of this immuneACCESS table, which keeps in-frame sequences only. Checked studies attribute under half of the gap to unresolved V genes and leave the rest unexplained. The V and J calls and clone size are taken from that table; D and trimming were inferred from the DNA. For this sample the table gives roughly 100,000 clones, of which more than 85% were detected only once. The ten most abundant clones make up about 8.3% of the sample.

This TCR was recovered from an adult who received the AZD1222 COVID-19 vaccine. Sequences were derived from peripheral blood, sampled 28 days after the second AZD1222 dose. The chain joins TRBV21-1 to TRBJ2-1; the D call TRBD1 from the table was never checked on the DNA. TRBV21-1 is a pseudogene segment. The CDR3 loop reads CASSGKQGARDEQFF. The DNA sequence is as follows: TGTGCCAGCAGCGGGAAACAGGGGGCGAGGGATGAGCAGTTCTTC.